This entry lists 27 T cell receptor beta chains sequenced from one sample in a study of shared clonotypes between healthy human individuals. Data came from immunoSEQ multiplex PCR; TCRdb stores just in-frame clones and leaves some out. In the table there are hundreds of thousands of clones, 97% of which are singletons. Material for sequencing was naive CD4+ T cells sorted from blood. The subset here: CD45RA+ positively selected. The receptors shown here come from a woman in her 30s in good health.

This chain links TRBV19 with TRBJ1-5; weak D call: TRBD1 (5 bases). V dropped 1 base and J dropped 7 bases, with 11 bases sitting between them. This CDR3 has 14 amino acids. Per germline, CDR1 LNHDA and CDR2 SQIVND (reference sequence). DNA for the CDR3: TGTGCCAGTAGTATAGTTAAGGGGAACCAGCCCCAGCATTTT. It encodes CASSIVKGNQPQHF.

The chain uses TRBV4-1 and TRBJ2-3; D is perhaps TRBD2 (5 bases). V was trimmed by 1 base and J by 2 bases, leaving 7 bases between them. The CDR3 spans 14 residues. Germline-derived CDR1 and CDR2 are MGHRA and YSYEKL. CDR3 residues: CASSQVLATDTQYF. In nucleotides, the CDR3 is TGCGCCAGCAGCCAAGTGCTAGCCACAGATACGCAGTATTTT.

This clone was picked up one time. The V gene is TRBV5-1, the J gene TRBJ2-1; 10 bases align to TRBD1. CDR1 SGHRS and CDR2 YFSETQ come from the germline V gene. The CDR3 has 18 amino acids. V was pared by 6 bases and J by 5 bases, with 17 bases of the junction left unmatched. The CDR3 nucleotides read TGCGCCAGCATTTCCGGGACAGGGGCCTACCCAAGTAACAATGAGCAGTTCTTC. It encodes CASISGTGAYPSNNEQFF.

This chain joins TRBV28 and TRBJ2-5, with 7 bases lining up with TRBD1. In germline, CDR1 is MDHEN, CDR2 SYDVKM. J lost 5 bases, V lost 6 bases, and 9 bases had no gene match. CDR3 size: 14 residues. CDR3 sequence (DNA): TGTGCCAGCAGATTACAGGGGTCAGGGGAGACCCAGTACTTC. This translates into CASRLQGSGETQYF.

The chain recombines TRBV2 with TRBJ2-7; TRBD1 agrees at 7 bases. The CDR3 consists of 15 residues. Trimming removed 6 bases from V and 5 bases from J; junction bases left unmatched: 13. Germline CDR1 is SNHLY and CDR2 is FYNNEI. The CDR3 loop is CASRDNTNRGHEQYF. As DNA, the CDR3 is TGTGCCAGCAGAGACAACACCAACAGGGGCCACGAGCAGTACTTC.

The genes are TRBV15 and TRBJ1-5, with D unclear. This CDR3 has 13 amino acids. Germline V gene data show CDR1 as LNHNV and CDR2 as YYDKDF (reference sequence). V was shortened by 1 base and J by 2 bases, with 3 bases between the two germline ends. The CDR3 DNA reads as TGTGCCACCAGCAGAGGTGGCAATCAGCCCCAGCATTTT. It encodes CATSRGGNQPQHF.

V gene TRBV19 combines with J gene TRBJ2-7; D unclear. The CDR3 is 13 amino acids. Trimming shortened V by 5 bases and J by 5 bases, and 13 bases separated the two germline ends. Germline V CDR1 and CDR2: LNHDA, SQIVND (reference sequence). CDR3 residues: CASSHPSSDEQYF. As DNA, the CDR3 is TGTGCCAGTAGTCATCCTAGTTCCGACGAGCAGTACTTC. Variable domain in full (rest from reference TRBV19 and TRBJ2-7): DGGITQSPKYLFRKEGQNVTLSCEQNLNHDAMYWYRQDPGQGLRLIYYSQIVNDFQKGDIAEGYSVSREKKESFPLTVTSAQKNPTAFYLCASSHPSSDEQYFGPGTRLTVT.

The chain is built from TRBV18 and TRBJ1-4; 7 bases agree with TRBD1. Losses at the gene ends were 6 bases for V and 3 bases for J; bases not matched to a gene: 4. CDR3 length equals 14 residues. Germline V CDR1 and CDR2: KGHSH, LQKENI. The chain's CDR3 is CASSQGQSNEKLFF. Written as DNA, the CDR3 is TGTGCCAGCTCCCAGGGACAGTCTAATGAAAAACTGTTTTTT.

This chain links TRBV6-5 with TRBJ2-6; D might be TRBD1 (5 bases). Germline CDR1 is MNHEY and CDR2 is SVGAGI. This CDR3 contains 15 residues. V lost 6 bases, J lost 0 bases, and 9 bases lay in between. Here the CDR3 DNA reads TGTGCCAGCAGCCCTACAGGCTCTGGGGCCAACGTCCTGACTTTC. Protein product: CASSPTGSGANVLTF.

CDR3 loop: CASSSGQGGSIVDIQYF. The CDR3 coding sequence is TGTGCCAGCAGTTCTGGACAGGGGGGCAGCATTGTCGACATTCAGTACTTC. This chain links TRBV28 with TRBJ2-4; 10 positions agree with TRBD1. In germline, CDR1 is MDHEN, CDR2 SYDVKM. This CDR3 spans 17 amino acids. V shed 4 bases and J 8 bases; nucleotides not matched to a gene: 14.

V is TRBV7-2 and J is TRBJ1-5, with D uncertain. Trimming removed 3 bases at V and 3 bases at J, with 9 bases between. This CDR3 is built from 14 residues. CDR1 is SGHTA and CDR2 is FQGNSA in the germline V gene. The CDR3 coding sequence is TGTGCCAGCAGCTTCTCTGGTTACAATCAGCCCCAGCATTTT. Amino acid sequence: CASSFSGYNQPQHF.

This clone was counted once. The rearrangement links TRBV27 to TRBJ2-3, with D unclear. Germline V CDR1 and CDR2: MNHEY, SMNVEV (reference sequence). The CDR3 has 13 residues. With 7 bases removed from V and 2 bases from J, the gap between germline ends came to 10 bases. This CDR3 reads CASISRVTDTQYF. Here the CDR3 DNA reads TGTGCCAGCATCTCCCGGGTCACAGATACGCAGTATTTT.

This clone is a singleton in its sample. V usage is TRBV13 and J usage is TRBJ2-7; 8 bases agree with TRBD2. Trimming cost V 1 base and J 4 bases; bases outside gene matches: 3. Per the germline V gene, CDR1 is PRHDT and CDR2 is FYEKMQ (reference sequence). The CDR3 runs to 14 residues. CDR3 protein: CASSLAGGRYEQYF. The CDR3 nucleotides read TGTGCCAGCAGCTTAGCGGGAGGGAGATACGAGCAGTACTTC. The whole variable domain, filled in from reference TRBV13 and TRBJ2-7, reads AAGVIQSPRHLIKEKRETATLKCYPIPRHDTVYWYQQGPGQDPQFLISFYEKMQSDKGSIPDRFSAQQFSDYHSELNMSSLELGDSALYFCASSLAGGRYEQYFGPGTRLTVT.

V and J are TRBV6-5 and TRBJ2-7; D might be TRBD1 (5 bases). This CDR3 is built from 15 residues. The V gene's germline CDR1 is MNHEY and CDR2 SVGAGI. V lost 4 bases and J lost 6, with 19 bases in between. CDR3 nucleotide sequence: TGTGCCAGCAGTTCAGGGCGTCTACCGGGTGGCGAGCAGTACTTC. It yields the protein CASSSGRLPGGEQYF.

The chain carries TRBV6-1 and TRBJ1-4, with D perhaps TRBD1 (5 bases). The ends were cut back, 0 bases at V and 8 bases at J, with 13 bases in the middle. Germline V gene lookup returns CDR1 MNHNS and CDR2 SASEGT. The CDR3 length is 15 residues. CDR3 DNA sequence: TGTGCCAGCAGTGAAGCGAGGGGTGGGCGGGAAAAACTGTTTTTT. Its translation is CASSEARGGREKLFF.

Comment on this clone: Within the sample, other DNA sequences also encode this same CDR3. The chain recombines TRBV27 with TRBJ1-5, with a possible D match to TRBD1 (5 bases). V lost 1 base and J 7 bases, leaving 8 bases between the germline ends. Germline CDR1 reads MNHEY; CDR2 reads SMNVEV (reference sequence). The CDR3 covers 13 residues. In DNA form, the CDR3 reads TGTGCCAGCAGTTTATGGGGGGACCAGCCCCAGCATTTT. Residues: CASSLWGDQPQHF.

Here the CDR3 reads CASTQTPGDTQYF. CDR3 DNA: TGTGCCAGCACTCAAACCCCGGGAGATACGCAGTATTTT. The V and J genes are TRBV2 and TRBJ2-3; D is uncertain. Germline V CDR1 and CDR2: SNHLY, FYNNEI. CDR3 length: 13 amino acids. Trimming took 7 bases from V and 5 from J, leaving 13 bases between them.

The chain has TRBV5-5 and TRBJ2-1; 9 nucleotides match TRBD2. CDR3 size: 14 residues. The germline V gene has CDR1 SGHKS and CDR2 YYEKEE (reference sequence). The junction had 5 bases not matched to a gene; V was cut back by 4 bases and J by 6 bases. Here the CDR3 DNA reads TGTGCCAGCAGCAGCGGGAGGCCAGGCAATGAGCAGTTCTTC. Residues: CASSSGRPGNEQFF.

A few counts support this clone. J is TRBJ1-3 and V is TRBV6-1; perhaps TRBD1 as D (5 bases). Trimming removed 8 bases from V and 8 bases from J, with 16 bases in between. In germline, CDR1 is MNHNS, CDR2 SASEGT. The CDR3 length is 13 residues. CDR3 DNA: TGTGCCAGCTTGGGACTCCTAGGGGACACCATATATTTT. It yields the protein CASLGLLGDTIYF.

This sequence joins TRBV2 and TRBJ2-3, with 9 bases lining up with TRBD1. CDR1 is SNHLY, CDR2 FYNNEI, per germline. V gave up 11 bases and J gave up 3 bases; unmatched junction bases: 6. This CDR3 has 13 residues. The CDR3 region has the DNA TGTGCCGGCCGGGGACAGGGAACAGATACGCAGTATTTT. Protein sequence: CAGRGQGTDTQYF. The variable domain in full, with the rest retrieved from reference TRBV2 and TRBJ2-3, is EPEVTQTPSHQVTQMGQEVILRCVPISNHLYFYWYRQILGQKVEFLVSFYNNEISEKSEIFDDQFSVERPDGSNFTLKIRSTKLEDSAMYFCAGRGQGTDTQYFGPGTRLTVL.

The chain is built from TRBV5-1 and TRBJ2-2, with D maybe TRBD2 (6 bases). V gave up 0 bases and J gave up 5 bases, with 14 bases separating them. The CDR3 contains 16 residues. CDR1 is SGHRS, CDR2 YFSETQ, per germline. The CDR3 spells CASSLAGDLVTGELFF. The CDR3 nucleotides are TGCGCCAGCAGCTTGGCGGGGGATCTAGTGACCGGGGAGCTGTTTTTT.

The count of this clone is one. J is TRBJ1-4 and V is TRBV4-1; no clear D gene. CDR3 length equals 14 residues. Germline CDR1 is MGHRA and CDR2 is YSYEKL. V dropped 1 base and J dropped 8 bases, with 11 bases sitting between them. CDR3: CASSQALNTEKLFF. In DNA, the CDR3 is TGCGCCAGCAGCCAAGCTCTGAATACGGAAAAACTGTTTTTT.

The gene calls are TRBV5-1 and TRBJ2-1; D may be TRBD1 (6 bases). The length of the CDR3 is 16 residues. The germline V gene has CDR1 SGHRS and CDR2 YFSETQ. V shed 4 bases and J shed 7 bases, with 21 bases lying between them. CDR3 DNA sequence: TGCGCCAGCAGCACCCTAGGGGGATGGGGCGGAAATGAGCAGTTCTTC. Its translation: CASSTLGGWGGNEQFF. The whole variable domain, remainder taken from reference TRBV5-1 and TRBJ2-1, is KAGVTQTPRYLIKTRGQQVTLSCSPISGHRSVSWYQQTPGQGLQFLFEYFSETQRNKGNFPGRFSGRQFSNSRSEMNVSTLELGDSALYLCASSTLGGWGGNEQFFGPGTRLTVL.

This chain connects TRBV30 to TRBJ2-2; D remains unclear. In germline, CDR1 is GTSNPN, CDR2 SVGIG (reference sequence). This CDR3 region has 15 residues. Trimming pared 0 bases from V and 2 bases from J, leaving 10 bases between. This chain's CDR3 is CAWSVRTPNTGELFF. CDR3 DNA sequence: TGTGCCTGGAGTGTACGGACCCCAAACACCGGGGAGCTGTTTTTT.

V and J are TRBV5-1 and TRBJ1-4; D remains unclear. The germline gives CDR1 SGHRS, CDR2 YFSETQ. The V gene lost 4 bases and the J gene lost 8 bases, with 18 bases spanning the gap. This CDR3 region has 15 residues. CDR3 nucleotide sequence: TGCGCCAGCAGCCCGTCAAGGGTCGAGGTGGAAAAACTGTTTTTT. It translates to CASSPSRVEVEKLFF.

This clone has only a few counts. The V call is TRBV5-1, the J call TRBJ1-5; a possible D gene is TRBD1 (6 bases). Trimming shortened V by 4 bases and J by 3 bases, and 8 bases separated the two germline ends. The V gene's germline CDR1 is SGHRS and CDR2 YFSETQ. This CDR3 spans 13 amino acids. In DNA, the CDR3 is TGCGCCAGCAGCAGGGACACCAATCAGCCCCAGCATTTT. Protein sequence: CASSRDTNQPQHF. The whole variable domain, remainder taken from reference TRBV5-1 and TRBJ1-5, is KAGVTQTPRYLIKTRGQQVTLSCSPISGHRSVSWYQQTPGQGLQFLFEYFSETQRNKGNFPGRFSGRQFSNSRSEMNVSTLELGDSALYLCASSRDTNQPQHFGDGTRLSIL.

This clone was counted between two and nine times. The V call is TRBV6-5, the J call TRBJ1-2, with 10 bases lining up with TRBD1. CDR3 size: 15 residues. CDR1 and CDR2 (germline): MNHEY, SVGAGI. V trimming: 2 bases; J trimming: 8 bases; junction bases outside the gene matches: 8. CDR3: CASSYAGTGEEGYTF. In DNA form, the CDR3 reads TGTGCCAGCAGTTACGCCGGGACAGGGGAAGAGGGCTACACCTTC.